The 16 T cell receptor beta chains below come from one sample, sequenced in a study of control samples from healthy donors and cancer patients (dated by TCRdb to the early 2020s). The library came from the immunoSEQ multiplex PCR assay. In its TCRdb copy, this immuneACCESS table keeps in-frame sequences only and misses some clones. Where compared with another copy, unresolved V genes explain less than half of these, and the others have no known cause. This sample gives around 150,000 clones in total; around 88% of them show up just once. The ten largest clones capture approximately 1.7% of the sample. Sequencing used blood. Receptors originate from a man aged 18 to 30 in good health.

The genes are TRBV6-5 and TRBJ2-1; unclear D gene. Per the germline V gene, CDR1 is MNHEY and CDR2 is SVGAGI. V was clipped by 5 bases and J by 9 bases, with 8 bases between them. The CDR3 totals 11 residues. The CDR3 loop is CASSRDREQFF. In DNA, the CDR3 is TGTGCCAGCAGTCGCGACCGTGAGCAGTTCTTC.

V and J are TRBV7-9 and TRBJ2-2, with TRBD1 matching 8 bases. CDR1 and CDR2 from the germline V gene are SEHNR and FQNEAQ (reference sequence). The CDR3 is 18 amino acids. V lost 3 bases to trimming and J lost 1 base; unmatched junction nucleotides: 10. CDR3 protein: CASSFGATDRGNTGELFF. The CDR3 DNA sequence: TGTGCCAGCAGCTTCGGGGCCACTGACAGGGGGAACACCGGGGAGCTGTTTTTT.

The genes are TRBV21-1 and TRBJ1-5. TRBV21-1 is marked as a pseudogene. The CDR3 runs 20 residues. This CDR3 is CASSYPPQVLRPGLDQPQHF. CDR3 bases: TGTGCCAGCAGCTACCCACCCCAAGTCCTTCGACCGGGTCTGGATCAGCCCCAGCATTTT.

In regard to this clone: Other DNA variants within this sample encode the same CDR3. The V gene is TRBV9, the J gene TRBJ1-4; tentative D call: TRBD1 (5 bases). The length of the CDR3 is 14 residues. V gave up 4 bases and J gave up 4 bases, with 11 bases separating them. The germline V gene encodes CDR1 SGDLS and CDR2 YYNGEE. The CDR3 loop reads CASSPRDGNEKLFF. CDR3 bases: TGTGCCAGCAGCCCCAGGGACGGTAATGAAAAACTGTTTTTT.

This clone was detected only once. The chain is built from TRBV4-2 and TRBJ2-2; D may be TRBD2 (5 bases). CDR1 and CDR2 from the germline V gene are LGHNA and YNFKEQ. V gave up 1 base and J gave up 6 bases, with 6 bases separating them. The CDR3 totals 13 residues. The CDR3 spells CASSQGGSGELFF. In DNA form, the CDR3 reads TGTGCCAGCAGCCAAGGAGGGTCCGGGGAGCTGTTTTTT.

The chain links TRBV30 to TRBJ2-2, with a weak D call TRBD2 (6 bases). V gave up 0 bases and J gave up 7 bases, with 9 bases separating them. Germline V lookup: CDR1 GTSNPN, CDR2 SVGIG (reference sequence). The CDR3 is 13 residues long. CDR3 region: CAWSVLGGGELFF. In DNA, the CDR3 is TGTGCCTGGAGTGTCTTGGGGGGCGGGGAGCTGTTTTTT.

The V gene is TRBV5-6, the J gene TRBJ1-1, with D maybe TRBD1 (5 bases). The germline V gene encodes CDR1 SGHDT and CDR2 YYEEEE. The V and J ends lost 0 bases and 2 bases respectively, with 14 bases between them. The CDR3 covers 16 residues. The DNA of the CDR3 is TGTGCCAGCAGCTTGGGGGAGGAAGGACACAACACTGAAGCTTTCTTT. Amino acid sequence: CASSLGEEGHNTEAFF.

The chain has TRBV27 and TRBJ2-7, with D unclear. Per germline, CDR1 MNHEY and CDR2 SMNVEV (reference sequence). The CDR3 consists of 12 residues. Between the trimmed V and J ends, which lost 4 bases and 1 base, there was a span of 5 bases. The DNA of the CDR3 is TGTGCCAGCAGTTCCGGGTCCTACGAGCAGTACTTC. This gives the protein CASSSGSYEQYF.

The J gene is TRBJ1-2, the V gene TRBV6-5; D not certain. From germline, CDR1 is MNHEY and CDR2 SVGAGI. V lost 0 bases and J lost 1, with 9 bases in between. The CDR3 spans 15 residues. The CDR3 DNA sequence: TGTGCCAGCAGTTACTCGATGACGGTTAACTATGGCTACACCTTC. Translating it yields CASSYSMTVNYGYTF.

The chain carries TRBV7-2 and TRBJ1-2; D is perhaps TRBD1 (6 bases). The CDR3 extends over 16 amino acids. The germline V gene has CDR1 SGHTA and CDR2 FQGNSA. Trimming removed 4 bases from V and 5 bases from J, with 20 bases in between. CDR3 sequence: CASSSEGGPYGYGYTF. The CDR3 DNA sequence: TGTGCCAGCAGCTCCGAGGGGGGGCCCTATGGGTATGGCTACACCTTC.

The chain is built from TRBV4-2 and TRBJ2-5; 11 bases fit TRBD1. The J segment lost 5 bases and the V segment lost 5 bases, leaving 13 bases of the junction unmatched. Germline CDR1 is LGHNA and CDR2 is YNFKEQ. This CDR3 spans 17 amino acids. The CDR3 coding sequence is TGTGCCAGCAGCTCGGACAGGGGGCGCGGGGGAGGGGAGACCCAGTACTTC. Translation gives CASSSDRGRGGGETQYF.

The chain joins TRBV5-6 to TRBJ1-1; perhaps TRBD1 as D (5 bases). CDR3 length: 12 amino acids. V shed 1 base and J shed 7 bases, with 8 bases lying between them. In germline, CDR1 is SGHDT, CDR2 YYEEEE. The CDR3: CASSLNGGEAFF. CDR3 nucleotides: TGTGCCAGCAGCTTGAACGGGGGTGAAGCTTTCTTT.

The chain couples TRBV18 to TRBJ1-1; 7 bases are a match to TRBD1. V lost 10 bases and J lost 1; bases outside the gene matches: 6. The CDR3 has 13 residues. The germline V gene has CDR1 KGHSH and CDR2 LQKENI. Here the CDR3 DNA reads TGTGCCACCAACAGGGGAAGGAACACTGAAGCTTTCTTT. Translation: CATNRGRNTEAFF.

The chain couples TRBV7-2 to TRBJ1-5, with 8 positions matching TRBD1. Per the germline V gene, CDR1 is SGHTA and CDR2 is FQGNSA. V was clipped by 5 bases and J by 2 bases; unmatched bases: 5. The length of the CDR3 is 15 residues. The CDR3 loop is CASSQTGAGNQPQHF. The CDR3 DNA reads TGTGCCAGCAGCCAGACAGGGGCTGGCAATCAGCCCCAGCATTTT.

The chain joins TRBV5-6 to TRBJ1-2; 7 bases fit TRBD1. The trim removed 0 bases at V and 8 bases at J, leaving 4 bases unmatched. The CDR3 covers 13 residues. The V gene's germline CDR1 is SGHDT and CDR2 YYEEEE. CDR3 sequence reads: CASSLGQGNGYTF. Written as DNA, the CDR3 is TGTGCCAGCAGCTTGGGACAGGGAAACGGCTACACCTTC.

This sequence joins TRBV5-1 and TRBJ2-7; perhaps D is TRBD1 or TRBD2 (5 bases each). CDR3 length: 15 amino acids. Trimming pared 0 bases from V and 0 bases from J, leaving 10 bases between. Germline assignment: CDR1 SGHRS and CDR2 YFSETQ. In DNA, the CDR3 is TGCGCCAGCAGCTTGGAGGCAGGGAGCTCCTACGAGCAGTACTTC. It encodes CASSLEAGSSYEQYF. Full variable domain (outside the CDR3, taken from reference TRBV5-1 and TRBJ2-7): KAGVTQTPRYLIKTRGQQVTLSCSPISGHRSVSWYQQTPGQGLQFLFEYFSETQRNKGNFPGRFSGRQFSNSRSEMNVSTLELGDSALYLCASSLEAGSSYEQYFGPGTRLTVT.